This entry concerns a single T cell receptor beta chain. The source of the sample is a study of blood T cell repertoires in COVID-19. This table comes from immunoSEQ multiplex PCR, and its TCRdb copy is limited to in-frame clones, with some not included. Counted here are approximately 220,000 clones, roughly 83% occurring once; the ten biggest clones make up approximately 1.2%. The germline CDR1 and CDR2 sequences are SGHTA and FQGNSA. The CDR3 spans 16 residues. Trimming stripped 0 bases from V and 5 bases from J, with 16 bases between. This sequence joins TRBV7-2 and TRBJ1-1; D is possibly TRBD1 (6 bases). Sequenced: PBMCs or T cells enriched from blood (not recorded which). This receptor was taken from a woman aged 40 to 49 with acute COVID-19. The CDR3 region is CASSLAQGWGLTEAFF. The CDR3 DNA sequence: TGTGCCAGCAGCTTAGCCCAGGGGTGGGGTTTAACTGAAGCTTTCTTT.